The 21 T cell receptor beta chains presented below share a single source sample, sequenced in a study of metastatic and nonmetastatic thyroid tumors. TCRdb ran MiXCR on the PCR reads. The profile covers around 12,000 clones, with roughly an eighth appearing a single time and about 30% taken by the ten largest. All patients reached thyroid surgery having received no treatment beforehand. The sample comprised blood. Receptor source: a female donor with papillary thyroid cancer or a benign thyroid nodule (not recorded which). Some clones in this sample may be carry-over from other donors' samples.

This clone was counted at least ten times. The J gene is TRBJ2-1, the V gene TRBV6-1, with 8 bases matching TRBD2. Germline V gene data show CDR1 as MNHNS and CDR2 as SASEGT. The CDR3 loop spans 16 amino acids. Unmatched junction bases numbered 7, after V lost 6 bases and J lost 0 bases. For the CDR3, the DNA is TGTGCCAGCAGGCCCGGGGGGGGGGGCTCCTACAATGAGCAGTTCTTC. Translating it yields CASRPGGGGSYNEQFF.

This clone was observed many times. The chain employs TRBV15 and TRBJ1-5; the D is unclear. The ends were cut back, 1 base at V and 7 bases at J, with 8 bases in the middle. The CDR3 has 13 amino acids. CDR1 and CDR2 from the germline V gene are LNHNV and YYDKDF (reference sequence). The CDR3 sequence: CATSRGPQQPQHF. CDR3 sequence (DNA): TGTGCCACCAGCAGAGGGCCGCAACAGCCCCAGCATTTT.

The chain employs TRBV5-4 and TRBJ2-3, with 10 nucleotides matching TRBD2. Germline lookup yields CDR1 SGHNT and CDR2 YYREEE (reference sequence). V gave up 4 bases and J gave up 4 bases; unmatched junction bases: 3. The CDR3 loop spans 14 amino acids. CDR3 nucleotide sequence: TGTGCCAGCAGCCGAGGGACTAGCGCAGATACGCAGTATTTT. It specifies CASSRGTSADTQYF.

This clone appeared once. The junction departs from germline at one end; a sequencing error may be responsible. The V and J genes are TRBV7-9 and TRBJ1-3; unclear D gene. The CDR3 runs 14 residues. Germline CDR1 is SEHNR and CDR2 is FQNEAQ (reference sequence). The CDR3 protein is CVSSLAGSGTTIYF. Here the CDR3 DNA reads TGTGTCAGCAGCTTAGCTGGGTCTGGAACCACCATATATTTT.

This clone was detected ten times or more. This chain connects TRBV7-9 to TRBJ1-2, with a possible D match to TRBD1 (5 bases). The CDR3 has 15 amino acids. Germline CDR1 reads SEHNR; CDR2 reads FQNEAQ (reference sequence). The V end was cut by 3 bases, the J end by 2 bases, with 13 bases between. The CDR3, as DNA: TGTGCCAGCAGCTTGGGGAAGACAGCAAACTATGGCTACACCTTC. Amino acid sequence: CASSLGKTANYGYTF.

By sample share, this clone is medium-sized. The chain employs TRBV28 and TRBJ1-5, with TRBD1 as a possible D gene (5 bases). The CDR3 sequence is 18 residues long. The V end lost 5 bases, the J end lost 3 bases, and 23 bases lay between the germline ends. Germline CDR1 is MDHEN and CDR2 is SYDVKM. In nucleotides, the CDR3 is TGTGCCAGCAGTATTAATCTGGGGGTAATTGGTAACAATCAGCCCCAGCATTTT. It translates to CASSINLGVIGNNQPQHF.

The sample holds many counts of this clone. The chain is built from TRBV2 and TRBJ1-2; D gene unclear. Germline V gene sequence: CDR1 SNHLY, CDR2 FYNNEI. V was clipped by 6 bases and J by 4 bases, with 6 bases between them. CDR3 length equals 11 residues. CDR3 DNA: TGTGCCAGCAGAGACACCTATGGCTACACCTTC. This codes for CASRDTYGYTF.

In this sample, this clone turned up many times. The chain links TRBV14 to TRBJ1-3; D may be TRBD1 (5 bases). Between the trimmed V and J ends, which lost 0 bases and 2 bases, there was a span of 17 bases. The CDR3 is 18 amino acids. Germline CDR1 SGHDN, CDR2 FVKESK. The CDR3 sequence: CASSQDMLRTSTGNTIYF. CDR3 coding DNA: TGTGCCAGCAGCCAAGATATGCTGCGGACATCCACTGGAAACACCATATATTTT.

The chain links TRBV12-3 or TRBV12-4 to TRBJ1-1, with D uncertain. The CDR3 is 15 residues long. Trimming removed 6 bases from V and 2 bases from J, with 16 bases in between. CDR3 amino acids: CASSLLSIINTEAFF. The CDR3 coding sequence is TGTGCCAGCAGCCTTCTGTCTATAATTAACACTGAAGCTTTCTTT.

This clone was seen repeatedly, ten times or more. V and J are TRBV29-1 and TRBJ2-3, with 9 bases aligning to TRBD1. In germline, CDR1 is SQVTM, CDR2 ANQGSEA. With 8 bases clipped from V and 4 bases from J, the junction kept 10 bases outside the gene matches. The CDR3 is 14 amino acids. The chain's CDR3 is CSWTLGQGADTQYF. CDR3 DNA sequence: TGCAGCTGGACCTTGGGACAGGGAGCAGATACGCAGTATTTT.

This clone was observed many times. This chain connects TRBV11-1 to TRBJ2-5, with TRBD1 matching 7 bases. The CDR3 is made up of 18 amino acids. From germline, CDR1 is SGHAT and CDR2 FQDESV (reference sequence). V lost 2 bases and J lost 3; bases outside the gene matches: 15. The CDR3 nucleotides read TGTGCCAGCAGCTTACGTGGTAACAGGCAGGGGGTAAAAGAGACCCAGTACTTC. This encodes CASSLRGNRQGVKETQYF.

This clone was recorded at least ten times. A much larger clone lies a single base off, so this may be a read error. Distinct nucleotide sequences in the sample also encode this CDR3. The chain carries TRBV7-8 and TRBJ2-7; D perhaps matches TRBD1 (5 bases). This CDR3 is 16 amino acids long. Germline V gene lookup returns CDR1 SGHVS and CDR2 FQNEAQ. Trimming removed 1 base at V and 5 bases at J, with 18 bases between. For the CDR3, the DNA is TGTGCCAGCAGCTTAGGCCGAACTAATGGGGCGCACGAGCAGTACTTC. It translates to CASSLGRTNGAHEQYF.

This clone has at least ten counts. J is TRBJ2-1 and V is TRBV20-1; 11 bases agree with TRBD2. With V trimmed by 4 bases and J by 0 bases, 11 bases remained unmatched. The CDR3 is 18 amino acids. Germline CDR1 and CDR2: DFQATT and SNEGSKA (reference sequence). The CDR3 sequence: CSAIGLAGGVSSYNEQFF. CDR3 nucleotide sequence: TGCAGTGCTATTGGACTAGCGGGCGGAGTGAGCTCCTACAATGAGCAGTTCTTC.

This clone is deemed medium-sized. The J gene is TRBJ1-2, the V gene TRBV20-1; tentatively, D is TRBD1 (6 bases). The V gene lost 6 bases and the J gene lost 8 bases, with 10 bases spanning the gap. The CDR3 length is 10 residues. Germline CDR1 reads DFQATT; CDR2 reads SNEGSKA (reference sequence). The CDR3 loop reads CSASGEGYTF. DNA for the CDR3: TGCAGTGCGTCAGGGGAGGGCTACACCTTC.

Relative to its sample, this clone is medium-sized. This chain connects TRBV27 to TRBJ1-2, with D maybe TRBD1 (6 bases). The CDR3 totals 15 residues. Germline loops: CDR1 MNHEY, CDR2 SMNVEV (reference sequence). V lost 4 bases to trimming and J lost 3 bases, with 15 bases between them. CDR3 sequence (DNA): TGTGCCAGCAGTTCTGAGGGGGGGCCTCACTATGGCTACACCTTC. Residues: CASSSEGGPHYGYTF.

By share of the sample, this clone is medium-sized. This chain connects TRBV6-2 or TRBV6-3 to TRBJ2-7; no reliable D call. Germline CDR1 and CDR2: MNHEY and SVGEGT. The CDR3 spans 14 residues. V was shortened by 0 bases and J by 0 bases, with 6 bases between the two germline ends. The CDR3 loop is CASSYSPNSYEQYF. The CDR3 coding sequence is TGTGCCAGCAGTTACTCGCCCAACTCCTACGAGCAGTACTTC.

This clone was detected ten times or more. V and J are TRBV27 and TRBJ2-1; TRBD1 aligns across 7 bases. There are 14 residues in the CDR3. Germline lookup yields CDR1 MNHEY and CDR2 SMNVEV (reference sequence). V lost 4 bases to trimming and J lost 4 bases; unmatched junction nucleotides: 4. The CDR3 loop is CASSSGQVYNEQFF. The CDR3 DNA reads as TGTGCCAGCAGTTCCGGACAGGTATACAATGAGCAGTTCTTC.

This clone has a count of ten or more. The chain employs TRBV20-1 and TRBJ2-5, with D maybe TRBD1 (6 bases). Deletions cut 5 bases from V and 7 bases from J, with 17 bases between. Per germline, CDR1 DFQATT and CDR2 SNEGSKA (reference sequence). This CDR3 is 13 amino acids long. This CDR3 is CSAGTQQKGTQYF. CDR3 nucleotide sequence: TGCAGTGCTGGGACACAGCAAAAGGGGACCCAGTACTTC.

Points on this clone: Since a much larger clone is just one base distant, this may be a read error. This sample also contains other DNA sequences that code for the same CDR3. This chain joins TRBV11-2 and TRBJ2-5; D gene unclear. Trimming left V 5 bases short and J 1 base short, with 11 bases between. Germline lookup yields CDR1 SGHAT and CDR2 FQNNGV. This CDR3 spans 14 amino acids. The CDR3 nucleotides are TGTGCCAGCAGCCCCCAAGACACCCAAGAGACCCAGTACTTC. As protein: CASSPQDTQETQYF.

The rearrangement uses TRBV6-2 or TRBV6-3 and TRBJ1-2, with 7 bases identical to TRBD1. The CDR3 sequence is 14 residues long. Germline assignment: CDR1 MNHEY and CDR2 SVGEGT. V dropped 10 bases and J dropped 3; count of bases not matched to a gene: 11. The CDR3 nucleotides read TGTGCCATCCGGGACTTACAGGGGTACTATGGCTACACCTTC. Translated, it gives CAIRDLQGYYGYTF.

V usage is TRBV20-1 and J usage is TRBJ1-2, with 8 bases fitting TRBD1. J gave up 4 bases and V 3 bases, and 10 bases lay outside the gene matches. Germline V lookup: CDR1 DFQATT, CDR2 SNEGSKA (reference sequence). The CDR3 extends over 15 amino acids. The CDR3, as DNA: TGCAGTGCTAGCAGCGGTACGACAGGGGTCTATGGCTACACCTTC. This sequence encodes CSASSGTTGVYGYTF.